Given below is one T cell receptor (beta chain) in context. The sample belongs to a study of blood T cell repertoires in COVID-19. The overall study: Material from acute and convalescent COVID-19 was sourced from the United States, Italy and Spain.

Germline V gene sequence: CDR1 KGHSH, CDR2 LQKENI. The CDR3 is 16 amino acids. The trim removed 4 bases at V and 4 bases at J, leaving 11 bases unmatched. Per the original methods: Reference gene primers were amplified, and this amplification served to estimate nucleated cell counts. Assay: immunoSEQ multiplex PCR; the TCRdb copy retains only in-frame clones and omits some. V, J and clone size were drawn from that table, and D and trimming were deduced from the DNA. The data contain around 120,000 clones, around 64% of them seen just once; the ten biggest clones take up more than 0.8%. The J gene is TRBJ1-2, the V gene TRBV18; 8 bases agree with TRBD1. The sequenced sample was peripheral blood. This receptor was obtained from a human donor with acute or convalescent COVID-19. The donor label of this sample is uncertain. In DNA form, the CDR3 reads TGTGCCAGCTCACAGGACAGGGCGATTAACGGCTATGGCTACACCTTC. Translated, it gives CASSQDRAINGYGYTF.